This is a list of T cell receptor beta chains from one sample in a study of blood T cell repertoires in COVID-19. Method: immunoSEQ multiplex PCR; TCRdb's copy keeps in-frame clones and lacks some. The sample lists roughly 36,000 clones, over 70% occurring once. Material for sequencing was peripheral blood. The source of these receptors is a man aged 45-65 years with active or convalescent COVID-19. Both conserved end residues are part of each CDR3. Fields, in order: clone size, J gene, V gene, D gene, CDR3 protein, CDR3 DNA. A D gene is named only where the DNA matches it firmly. The listing skips clone size in some rows; elsewhere it reads once, few, many or a size class.

few | TRBJ2-3 | TRBV19 | TRBD2 | CATSPGLAGLFEDTQYF | TGTGCCACCAGCCCGGGACTAGCGGGACTTTTCGAGGATACGCAGTATTTT
. | TRBJ1-1 | TRBV7-9 | . | CASSLMEGRDTEAFF | TGTGCCAGCAGCTTAATGGAGGGTCGGGACACTGAAGCTTTCTTT
. | TRBJ2-3 | TRBV4-2 | . | CASSQDRLSDTQYF | TGTGCCAGCAGCCAAGATCGACTATCAGATACGCAGTATTTT
. | TRBJ1-6 | TRBV6-5 | . | CASSSPGGSYNSPLHF | TGTGCCAGCAGTTCCCCCGGGGGCTCCTATAATTCACCCCTCCACTTT
once | TRBJ2-7 | TRBV28 | TRBD1 | CASSYPGQGFEQYF | TGTGCCAGCAGTTATCCGGGACAGGGGTTCGAGCAGTACTTC
. | TRBJ2-1 | TRBV5-1 | TRBD2 | CASSLGTTRWYNEQFF | TGCGCCAGCAGCTTAGGGACTACTCGCTGGTACAATGAGCAGTTCTTC
. | TRBJ1-1 | TRBV9 | TRBD1 | CASSVAEGAREAFF | TGTGCCAGCAGCGTAGCTGAGGGGGCTCGTGAAGCTTTCTTT
. | TRBJ2-2 | TRBV6-5 | TRBD1 | CASMDRANTGELFF | TGTGCCAGCATGGACAGGGCGAACACCGGGGAGCTGTTTTTT
. | TRBJ1-5 | TRBV19 | TRBD1 | CASNPQGAGNQPQHF | TGTGCCAGCAACCCCCAGGGGGCCGGCAATCAGCCCCAGCATTTT
. | TRBJ1-2 | TRBV28 | . | CASSLRDYGYTF | TGTGCCAGCAGTTTACGGGACTATGGCTACACCTTC
. | TRBJ1-3 | TRBV7-8 | . | CASSPSGMSGNTIYF | TGTGCCAGCAGCCCTAGCGGCATGTCTGGAAACACCATATATTTT
. | TRBJ1-1 | TRBV28 | TRBD1 | CASSSRDRGLNTEAFF | TGTGCCAGCAGTTCCCGGGACAGGGGCCTGAACACTGAAGCTTTCTTT
. | TRBJ2-2 | TRBV5-6 | . | CASSLAGVLTGELFF | TGTGCCAGCAGCTTGGCAGGGGTGTTGACCGGGGAGCTGTTTTTT
. | TRBJ2-3 | TRBV7-9 | TRBD2 | CASSFVAGESTDTQYF | TGTGCCAGCAGCTTCGTAGCGGGAGAGAGCACAGATACGCAGTATTTT
once | TRBJ1-5 | TRBV5-6 | TRBD1 | CASSFGQGNQPQHF | TGTGCCAGCAGCTTTGGACAGGGCAATCAGCCCCAGCATTTT
. | TRBJ2-5 | TRBV11-2 | . | CASSFSNSETQYF | TGTGCCAGCAGCTTCTCCAACAGCGAGACCCAGTACTTC
. | TRBJ1-5 | TRBV28 | TRBD1 | CASSLGQGILRSNQPQHF | TGTGCCAGCAGCCTTGGACAGGGAATATTGAGGAGCAATCAGCCCCAGCATTTT
. | TRBJ2-3 | TRBV28 | . | CASSLFSGTSTDTQYF | TGTGCCAGCAGTTTATTCAGCGGAACTAGCACAGATACGCAGTATTTT
. | TRBJ1-4 | TRBV3-1/TRBV3-2 | TRBD1 | CASSQQGQSRGRLFF | TGTGCCAGCAGCCAACAGGGACAGAGCAGAGGACGACTGTTTTTT